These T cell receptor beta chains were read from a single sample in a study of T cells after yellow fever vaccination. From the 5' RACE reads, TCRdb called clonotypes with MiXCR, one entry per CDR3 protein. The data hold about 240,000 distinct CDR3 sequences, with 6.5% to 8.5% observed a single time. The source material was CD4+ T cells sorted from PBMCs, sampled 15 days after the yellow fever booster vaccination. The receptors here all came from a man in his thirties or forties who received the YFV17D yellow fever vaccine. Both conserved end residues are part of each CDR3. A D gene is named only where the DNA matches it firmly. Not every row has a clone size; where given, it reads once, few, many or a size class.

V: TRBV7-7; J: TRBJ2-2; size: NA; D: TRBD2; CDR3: CASSINLAGGGELFF; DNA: TGTGCTAGCAGCATTAACCTAGCGGGAGGCGGGGAGCTGTTTTTT
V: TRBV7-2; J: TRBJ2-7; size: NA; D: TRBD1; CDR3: CASSWSGTGPYEQYF; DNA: TGTGCCAGCAGCTGGTCCGGGACAGGCCCCTACGAGCAGTACTTC
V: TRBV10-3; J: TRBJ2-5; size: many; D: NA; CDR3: CAISEFQETQYF; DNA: TGTGCCATCAGTGAGTTCCAAGAGACCCAGTACTTC
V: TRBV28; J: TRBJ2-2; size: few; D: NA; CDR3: CASSLWTKNPGELFF; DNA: TGTGCCAGCAGTCTATGGACTAAGAATCCCGGGGAGCTGTTTTTT
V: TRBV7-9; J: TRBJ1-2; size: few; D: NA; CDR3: CASSYSGVFGGYTF; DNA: TGTGCCAGCAGTTATAGCGGAGTGTTCGGTGGCTACACCTTC
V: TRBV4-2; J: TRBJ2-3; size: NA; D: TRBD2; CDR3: CASSQDASGSTDTQYF; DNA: TGTGCCAGCAGCCAAGACGCTAGCGGGAGTACAGATACGCAGTATTTT
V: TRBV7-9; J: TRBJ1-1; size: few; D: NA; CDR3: CASSFGRTGTEAFF; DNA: TGTGCCAGCAGCTTTGGCAGGACGGGCACTGAAGCTTTCTTT
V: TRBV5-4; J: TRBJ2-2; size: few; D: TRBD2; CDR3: CASSQRTASGSAGELFF; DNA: TGTGCCAGCAGTCAACGGACAGCTAGCGGGAGTGCCGGGGAGCTGTTTTTT
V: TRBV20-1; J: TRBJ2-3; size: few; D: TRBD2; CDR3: CSARGTSGRNPTQYF; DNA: TGCAGTGCTAGGGGGACTAGCGGGAGGAACCCTACGCAGTATTTT
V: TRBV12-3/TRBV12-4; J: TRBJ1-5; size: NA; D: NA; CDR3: CASSSHYQGQPQHF; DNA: TGTGCCAGCAGTTCACACTACCAGGGCCAGCCCCAGCATTTT
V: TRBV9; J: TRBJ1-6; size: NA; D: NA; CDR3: CASSSKGGSSPLHF; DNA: TGTGCCAGCAGCAGTAAGGGAGGGAGTTCACCCCTCCACTTT
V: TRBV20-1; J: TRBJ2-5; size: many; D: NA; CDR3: CSASDPTGPSPWYF; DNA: TGCAGTGCTAGTGACCCCACAGGGCCCAGCCCCTGGTACTTC
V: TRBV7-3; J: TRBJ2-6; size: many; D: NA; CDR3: CASSLYPGRGGDVLTF; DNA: TGTGCCAGCAGCTTATACCCGGGCAGGGGTGGCGACGTCCTGACTTTC
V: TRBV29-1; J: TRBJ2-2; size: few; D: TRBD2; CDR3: CSVTGTSGRVDTGELFF; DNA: TGCAGCGTTACCGGGACTAGCGGGAGGGTTGACACCGGGGAGCTGTTTTTT
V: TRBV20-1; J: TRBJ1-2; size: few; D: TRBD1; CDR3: CSAIGTGLYGYTF; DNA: TGCAGTGCTATCGGGACAGGGTTATATGGCTACACCTTC
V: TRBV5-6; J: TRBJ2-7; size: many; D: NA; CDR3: CASSSSGRQYF; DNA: TGTGCCAGCAGCTCCTCAGGTCGGCAGTACTTC
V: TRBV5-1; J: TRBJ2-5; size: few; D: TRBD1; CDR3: CASSLVQGENQYF; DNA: TGCGCCAGCAGCTTGGTCCAGGGGGAAAACCAGTACTTC
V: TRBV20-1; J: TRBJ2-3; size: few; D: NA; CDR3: CSAPKLFSDKYTDTQYF; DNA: TGCAGTGCTCCGAAGCTCTTTAGCGACAAGTACACAGATACGCAGTATTTT
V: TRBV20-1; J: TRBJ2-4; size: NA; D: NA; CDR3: CSAREGRLAGNIQYF; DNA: TGCAGTGCTAGAGAGGGCAGGTTGGCCGGAAACATTCAGTACTTC
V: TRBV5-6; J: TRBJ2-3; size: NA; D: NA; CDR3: CASRRGTNTLTDTQYF; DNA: TGTGCCAGCAGAAGGGGCACGAACACCCTCACAGATACGCAGTATTTT
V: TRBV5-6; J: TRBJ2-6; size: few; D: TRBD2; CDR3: CASSLRTSAGANVLTF; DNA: TGTGCCAGCAGCTTGAGGACTAGTGCCGGGGCCAACGTCCTGACTTTC
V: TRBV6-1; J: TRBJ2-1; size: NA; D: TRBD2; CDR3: CASRALIGRAFNEQFF; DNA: TGTGCCAGCAGGGCCCTCATCGGGAGGGCCTTTAATGAGCAGTTCTTC
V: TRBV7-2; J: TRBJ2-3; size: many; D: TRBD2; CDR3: CASSALWLAATDTQYF; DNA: TGTGCCAGCAGCGCCCTTTGGCTAGCGGCAACAGATACGCAGTATTTT